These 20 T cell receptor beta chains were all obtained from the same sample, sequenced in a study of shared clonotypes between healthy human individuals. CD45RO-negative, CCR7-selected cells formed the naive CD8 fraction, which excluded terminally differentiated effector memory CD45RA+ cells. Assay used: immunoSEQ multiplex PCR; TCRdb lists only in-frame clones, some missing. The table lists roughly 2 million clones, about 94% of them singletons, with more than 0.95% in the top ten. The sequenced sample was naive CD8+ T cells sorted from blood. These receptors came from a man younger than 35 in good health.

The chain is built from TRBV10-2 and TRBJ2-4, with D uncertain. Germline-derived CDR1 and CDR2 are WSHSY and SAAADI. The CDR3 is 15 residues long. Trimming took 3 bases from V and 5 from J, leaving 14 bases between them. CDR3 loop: CASSDLPGWENIQYF. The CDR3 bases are TGCGCCAGCAGTGATCTTCCTGGGTGGGAAAACATTCAGTACTTC.

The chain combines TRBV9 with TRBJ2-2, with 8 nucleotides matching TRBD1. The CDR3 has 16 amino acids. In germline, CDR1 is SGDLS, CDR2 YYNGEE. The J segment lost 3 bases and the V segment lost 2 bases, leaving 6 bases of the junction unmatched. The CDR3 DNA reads TGTGCCAGCAGCGTCGCCGGACAGGGTCACACCGGGGAGCTGTTTTTT. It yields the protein CASSVAGQGHTGELFF.

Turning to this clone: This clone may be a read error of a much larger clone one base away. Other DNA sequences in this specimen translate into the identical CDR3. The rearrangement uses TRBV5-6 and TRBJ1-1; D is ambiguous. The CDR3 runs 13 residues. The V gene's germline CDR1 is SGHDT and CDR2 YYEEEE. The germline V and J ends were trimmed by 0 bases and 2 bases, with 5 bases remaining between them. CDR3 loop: CASSLAENTEAFF. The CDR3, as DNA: TGTGCCAGCAGCTTGGCAGAAAACACTGAAGCTTTCTTT.

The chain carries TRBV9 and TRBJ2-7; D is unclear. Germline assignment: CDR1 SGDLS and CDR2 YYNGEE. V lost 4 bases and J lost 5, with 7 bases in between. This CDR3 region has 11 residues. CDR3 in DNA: TGTGCCAGCAGCCTCTACGACGAGCAGTACTTC. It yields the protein CASSLYDEQYF.

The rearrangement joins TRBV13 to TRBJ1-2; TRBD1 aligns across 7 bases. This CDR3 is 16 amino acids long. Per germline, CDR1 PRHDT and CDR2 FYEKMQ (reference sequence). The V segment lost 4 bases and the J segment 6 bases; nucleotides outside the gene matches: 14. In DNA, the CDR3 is TGTGCCAGCAGCTCGCCCACCGGGACAGCGAGACATGGCTACACCTTC. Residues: CASSSPTGTARHGYTF.

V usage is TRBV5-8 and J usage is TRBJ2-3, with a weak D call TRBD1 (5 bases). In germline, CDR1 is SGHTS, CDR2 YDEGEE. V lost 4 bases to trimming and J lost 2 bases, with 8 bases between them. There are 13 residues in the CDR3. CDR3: CASSTGYTDTQYF. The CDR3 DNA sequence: TGTGCCAGCAGCACAGGCTACACAGATACGCAGTATTTT.

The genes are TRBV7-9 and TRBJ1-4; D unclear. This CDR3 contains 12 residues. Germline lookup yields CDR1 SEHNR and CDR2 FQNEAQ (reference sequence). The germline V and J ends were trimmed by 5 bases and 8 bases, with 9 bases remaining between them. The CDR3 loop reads CASSLFHEKLFF. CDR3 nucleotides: TGTGCCAGCAGCCTATTTCACGAAAAACTGTTTTTT.

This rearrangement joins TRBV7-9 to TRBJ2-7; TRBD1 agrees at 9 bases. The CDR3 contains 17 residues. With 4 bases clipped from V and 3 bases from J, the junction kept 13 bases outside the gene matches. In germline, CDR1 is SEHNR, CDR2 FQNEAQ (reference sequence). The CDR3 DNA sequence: TGTGCCAGCAGCTCTACATCCGGGACAGGGAAATTCTACGAGCAGTACTTC. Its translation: CASSSTSGTGKFYEQYF.

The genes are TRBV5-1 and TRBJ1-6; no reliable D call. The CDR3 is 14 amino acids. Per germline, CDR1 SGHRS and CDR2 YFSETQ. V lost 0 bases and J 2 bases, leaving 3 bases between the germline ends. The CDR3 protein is CASSLEPYNSPLHF. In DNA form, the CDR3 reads TGCGCCAGCAGCTTGGAGCCCTATAATTCACCCCTCCACTTT. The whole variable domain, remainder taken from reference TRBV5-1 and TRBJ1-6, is KAGVTQTPRYLIKTRGQQVTLSCSPISGHRSVSWYQQTPGQGLQFLFEYFSETQRNKGNFPGRFSGRQFSNSRSEMNVSTLELGDSALYLCASSLEPYNSPLHFGNGTRLTVT.

CDR3 loop: CASRSGLPFGDTQYF. The CDR3 DNA reads TGTGCCAGCAGATCGGGACTACCCTTTGGGGATACGCAGTATTTT. This rearrangement joins TRBV27 to TRBJ2-3, with TRBD2 matching 7 bases. The CDR3 has 15 amino acids. The germline V gene has CDR1 MNHEY and CDR2 SMNVEV (reference sequence). The junction had 12 bases not matched to a gene; V was cut back by 6 bases and J by 6 bases.

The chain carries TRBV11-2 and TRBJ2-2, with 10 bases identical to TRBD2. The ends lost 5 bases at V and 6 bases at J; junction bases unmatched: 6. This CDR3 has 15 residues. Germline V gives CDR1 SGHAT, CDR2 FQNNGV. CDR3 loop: CASSPSGRGAGELFF. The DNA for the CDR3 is TGTGCCAGCAGCCCTAGCGGGAGAGGGGCCGGGGAGCTGTTTTTT.

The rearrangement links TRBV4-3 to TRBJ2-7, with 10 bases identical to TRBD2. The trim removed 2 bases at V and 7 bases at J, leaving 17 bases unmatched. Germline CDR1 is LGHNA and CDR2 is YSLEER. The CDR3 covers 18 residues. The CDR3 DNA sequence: TGCGCCAGCAGCCAATATATAAGTCTAGCGGGAGCTTCGGGTGAGCAGTACTTC. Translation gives CASSQYISLAGASGEQYF.

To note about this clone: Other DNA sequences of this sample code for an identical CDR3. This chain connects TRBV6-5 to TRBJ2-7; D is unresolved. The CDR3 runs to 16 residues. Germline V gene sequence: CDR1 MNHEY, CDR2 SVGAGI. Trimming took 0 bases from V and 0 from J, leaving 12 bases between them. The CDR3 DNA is TGTGCCAGCAGTTACTCGACTGGGGAAAGCTCCTACGAGCAGTACTTC. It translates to CASSYSTGESSYEQYF.

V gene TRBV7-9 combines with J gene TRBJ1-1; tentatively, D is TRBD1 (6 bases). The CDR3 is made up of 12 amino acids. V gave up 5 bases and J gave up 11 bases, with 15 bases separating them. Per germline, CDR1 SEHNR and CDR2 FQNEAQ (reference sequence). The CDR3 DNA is TGTGCCAGCAGCCAGGACAGCGCGAGGGCTTTCTTT. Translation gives CASSQDSARAFF.

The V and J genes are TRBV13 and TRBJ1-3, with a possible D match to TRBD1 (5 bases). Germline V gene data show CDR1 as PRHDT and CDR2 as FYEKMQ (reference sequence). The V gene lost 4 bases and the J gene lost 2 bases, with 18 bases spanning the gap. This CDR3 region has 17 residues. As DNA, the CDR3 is TGTGCCAGCAGCTCTCATGGGGCCGGGGAAACTGGAAACACCATATATTTT. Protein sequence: CASSSHGAGETGNTIYF.

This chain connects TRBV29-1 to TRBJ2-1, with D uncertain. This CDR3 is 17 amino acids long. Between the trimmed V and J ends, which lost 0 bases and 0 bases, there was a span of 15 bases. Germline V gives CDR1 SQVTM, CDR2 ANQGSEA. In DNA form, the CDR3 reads TGCAGCGTTGAAGAGGGCGCGCGCCTGAGCTCCTACAATGAGCAGTTCTTC. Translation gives CSVEEGARLSSYNEQFF.

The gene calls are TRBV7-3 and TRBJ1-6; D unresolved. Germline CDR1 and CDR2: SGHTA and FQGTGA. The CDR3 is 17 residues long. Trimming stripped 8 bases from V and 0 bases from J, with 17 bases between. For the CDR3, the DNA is TGTGCCAGCCGGTCTGGGCCCGAGAGCTCCTATAATTCACCCCTCCACTTT. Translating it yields CASRSGPESSYNSPLHF.

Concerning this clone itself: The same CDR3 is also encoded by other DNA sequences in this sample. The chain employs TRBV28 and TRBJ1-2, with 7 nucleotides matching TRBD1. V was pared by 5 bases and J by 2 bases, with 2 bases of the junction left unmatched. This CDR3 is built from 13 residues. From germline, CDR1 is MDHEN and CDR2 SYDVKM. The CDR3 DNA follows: TGTGCCAGCAGTCTGACAGGGAACTATGGCTACACCTTC. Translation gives CASSLTGNYGYTF.

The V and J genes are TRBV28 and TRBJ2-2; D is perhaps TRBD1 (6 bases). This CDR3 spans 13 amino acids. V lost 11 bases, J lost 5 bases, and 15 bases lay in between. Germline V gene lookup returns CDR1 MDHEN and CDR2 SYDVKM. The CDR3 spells CASQFRGTGELFF. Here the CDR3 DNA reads TGTGCCTCCCAGTTTAGGGGGACCGGGGAGCTGTTTTTT.

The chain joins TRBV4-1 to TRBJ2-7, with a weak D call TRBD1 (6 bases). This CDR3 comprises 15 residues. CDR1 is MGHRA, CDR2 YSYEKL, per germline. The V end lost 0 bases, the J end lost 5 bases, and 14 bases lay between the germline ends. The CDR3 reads CASSQEHRVGDEQYF. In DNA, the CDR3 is TGCGCCAGCAGCCAAGAACACAGGGTAGGGGACGAGCAGTACTTC.